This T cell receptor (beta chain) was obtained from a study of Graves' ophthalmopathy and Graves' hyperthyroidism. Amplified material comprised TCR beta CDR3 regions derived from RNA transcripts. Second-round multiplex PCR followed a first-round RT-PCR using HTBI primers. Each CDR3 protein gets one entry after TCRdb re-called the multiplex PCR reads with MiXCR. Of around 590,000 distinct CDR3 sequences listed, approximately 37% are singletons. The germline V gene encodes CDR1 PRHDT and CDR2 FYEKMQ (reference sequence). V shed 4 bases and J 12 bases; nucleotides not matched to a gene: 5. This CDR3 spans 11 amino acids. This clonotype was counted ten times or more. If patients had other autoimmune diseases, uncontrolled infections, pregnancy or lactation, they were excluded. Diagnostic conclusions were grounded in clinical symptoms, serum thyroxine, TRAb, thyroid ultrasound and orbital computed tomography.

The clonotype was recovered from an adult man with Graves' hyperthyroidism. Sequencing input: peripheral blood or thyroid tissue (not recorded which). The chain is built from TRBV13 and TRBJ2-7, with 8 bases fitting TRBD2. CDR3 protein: CASSWGTSTYF. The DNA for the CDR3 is TGTGCCAGCAGCTGGGGGACTAGTACGTACTTC.